The 9 T cell receptor beta chains in this list originate from one sample, sequenced in a study of blood T cell repertoires in COVID-19 (dated by TCRdb to the early 2020s). Preparation of the library involved the immunoSEQ multiplex PCR assay. TCRdb holds this immuneACCESS table with in-frame rearrangements only. Some clones are missing; in checked studies, unresolved V genes explain under half, and the rest has no known cause. Here the sample has more than 350,000 clones; around nine tenths occur a single time. The ten largest make up about 1.5% of the sample. The sample comprised PBMCs or T cells enriched from blood (not recorded which). The receptors here all came from a woman aged 18-29 years who had been exposed to COVID-19.

The chain links TRBV28 to TRBJ1-4, with TRBD1 matching 8 bases. Germline CDR1 and CDR2: MDHEN and SYDVKM. The CDR3 totals 14 residues. V shed 10 bases, J shed 8 bases, and the junction held 12 bases outside the gene matches. As DNA, the CDR3 is TGTGCCACAAGAATGGACAGGGTGAAGGAAAAACTGTTTTTT. It is translated as CATRMDRVKEKLFF.

The genes are TRBV14 and TRBJ1-2; unclear D gene. Between the trimmed V and J ends, which lost 5 bases and 5 bases, there was a span of 12 bases. There are 13 residues in the CDR3. Germline CDR1 SGHDN, CDR2 FVKESK. CDR3 loop: CASSFTAGYGYTF. In DNA form, the CDR3 reads TGTGCCAGCAGCTTCACGGCGGGATATGGCTACACCTTC.

The J gene is TRBJ2-1, the V gene TRBV7-2; possibly TRBD2 for D (5 bases). Between the trimmed V and J ends, which lost 6 bases and 9 bases, there was a span of 15 bases. Germline-derived CDR1 and CDR2 are SGHTA and FQGNSA. This CDR3 spans 13 amino acids. DNA for the CDR3: TGTGCCAGCAGTTTCTCAGGAGGCATTGAGCAGTTCTTC. Protein product: CASSFSGGIEQFF.

The genes are TRBV3-1 (or the pseudogene TRBV3-2) and TRBJ2-5; 8 bases are a match to TRBD2. V shed 3 bases, J shed 2 bases, and the junction held 2 bases outside the gene matches. Germline-derived CDR1 and CDR2 are LGHDT and YNNKEL (reference sequence). CDR3 size: 14 residues. CDR3: CASSQSSGQETQYF. The CDR3 bases are TGTGCCAGCAGCCAGTCTAGCGGGCAAGAGACCCAGTACTTC.

V is TRBV16 and J is TRBJ2-1; unclear D gene. Looked up from germline, CDR1 is KGHSY and CDR2 is FQNENV. This CDR3 spans 15 amino acids. V was clipped by 3 bases and J by 0 bases, with 9 bases between them. CDR3 protein: CASSQSLSSYNEQFF. CDR3 coding DNA: TGTGCCAGCAGCCAGAGCCTTAGCTCCTACAATGAGCAGTTCTTC.

A few counts support this clone. The chain carries TRBV12-3 or TRBV12-4 and TRBJ1-2, with 8 bases lining up with TRBD1. V dropped 8 bases and J dropped 3; count of bases not matched to a gene: 2. This CDR3 is 12 amino acids long. For the CDR3, the DNA is TGTGCCAGCCACAGGGGGGACTATGGCTACACCTTC. Translating gives CASHRGDYGYTF.

This sequence joins TRBV27 and TRBJ2-7, with TRBD1 as a possible D gene (5 bases). Germline loops: CDR1 MNHEY, CDR2 SMNVEV (reference sequence). V lost 7 bases and J 2 bases, leaving 15 bases between the germline ends. The CDR3 has 14 amino acids. The chain's CDR3 is CASKSIQDPYEQYF. The CDR3 DNA reads TGTGCCAGCAAGAGTATACAGGACCCCTACGAGCAGTACTTC.

This clone was observed once. The chain joins TRBV5-1 to TRBJ2-3; 8 nucleotides align to TRBD2. CDR3 length: 15 amino acids. V was pared by 1 base and J by 1 base, with 2 bases of the junction left unmatched. The germline gives CDR1 SGHRS, CDR2 YFSETQ. The CDR3 DNA reads as TGCGCCAGCAGCTTGCGGGAGGGGGGCACAGATACGCAGTATTTT. It encodes CASSLREGGTDTQYF.

This clone has just one count. The rearrangement joins TRBV7-8 to TRBJ2-4; 8 bases fit TRBD2. V lost 1 base, J lost 0 bases, and 5 bases stayed unmatched. This CDR3 is 17 amino acids long. Germline V lookup: CDR1 SGHVS, CDR2 FQNEAQ. CDR3 nucleotides: TGTGCCAGCAGCTTAGTGGGTAGCGGGGTAGCCAAAAACATTCAGTACTTC. Translation: CASSLVGSGVAKNIQYF. Complete variable domain (other parts from reference TRBV7-8 and TRBJ2-4): GAGVSQSPRYKVAKRGQDVALRCDPISGHVSLFWYQQALGQGPEFLTYFQNEAQLDKSGLPSDRFFAERPEGSVSTLKIQRTQQEDSAVYLCASSLVGSGVAKNIQYFGAGTRLSVL.